The 8 T cell receptor beta chains below were found in one sample sequenced in a study of T cells in Graves' hyperthyroidism and ophthalmopathy. Amplified regions were TCR beta CDR3 sequences from RNA transcripts. With the HTBI primer set, the TCR CDR3 went through a first round of RT-PCR. TCRdb redid the calling of the multiplex PCR reads with MiXCR, one entry per CDR3 protein. This table holds about 640,000 distinct CDR3 sequences, 45% found once. Sequencing used peripheral blood or thyroid tissue (not recorded which). The receptors were sampled from an adult man with Graves' disease, either hyperthyroidism or ophthalmopathy (not recorded which).

Remarks on this clonotype: A much larger clone differs by one base, so this may be a read error. The chain carries TRBV2 and TRBJ2-7, with no clear D. V dropped 7 bases and J dropped 6 bases, with 13 bases sitting between them. Germline assignment: CDR1 SNHLY and CDR2 FYNNEI. CDR3 length: 12 residues. The CDR3 DNA is TGTGCCAGCACCTTCACCGCCTCCGAGCAGTACTTC. The encoded protein is CASTFTASEQYF.

The V call is TRBV2, the J call TRBJ1-5; a possible D gene is TRBD1 (6 bases). Trimming removed 7 bases from V and 0 bases from J, with 16 bases in between. This CDR3 region has 16 residues. Germline assignment: CDR1 SNHLY and CDR2 FYNNEI. The CDR3 DNA sequence: TGTGCCAGCAATGGGGGGGCAGCCCTTAGCAATCAGCCCCAGCATTTT. It is translated as CASNGGAALSNQPQHF.

The rearrangement uses TRBV7-9 and TRBJ2-2; possibly TRBD2 for D (6 bases). V was pared by 4 bases and J by 3 bases, with 15 bases between. The CDR3 is 16 amino acids. Germline-derived CDR1 and CDR2 are SEHNR and FQNEAQ (reference sequence). This CDR3 is CASSSWAGRYTGELFF. CDR3 coding DNA: TGTGCCAGCAGCTCGTGGGCGGGGCGTTACACCGGGGAGCTGTTTTTT. The complete variable domain, with remaining parts taken from reference TRBV7-9 and TRBJ2-2, reads DTGVSQNPRHKITKRGQNVTFRCDPISEHNRLYWYRQTLGQGPEFLTYFQNEAQLEKSRLLSDRFSAERPKGSFSTLEIQRTEQGDSAMYLCASSSWAGRYTGELFFGEGSRLTVL.

The V call is TRBV25-1, the J call TRBJ1-1; maybe TRBD1 (6 bases). The CDR3 extends over 15 amino acids. Germline V gene sequence: CDR1 MGHDK, CDR2 SYGVNS. V was clipped by 8 bases and J by 1 base, with 17 bases between them. CDR3 residues: CASSPLGARNTEAFF. The CDR3 nucleotides read TGTGCCAGCTCACCACTGGGGGCGCGGAACACTGAAGCTTTCTTT.

This clonotype was seen a handful of times. This chain uses TRBV5-1 with TRBJ2-6, with a weak D call TRBD1 (6 bases). This CDR3 has 16 residues. Deletions cut 0 bases from V and 1 base from J, with 8 bases between. The germline gives CDR1 SGHRS, CDR2 YFSETQ. The CDR3 bases are TGCGCCAGCAGCTTGGCCGACAGGTCTGGGGCCAACGTCCTGACTTTC. It specifies CASSLADRSGANVLTF.

This rearrangement joins TRBV6-4 to TRBJ1-5; D is possibly TRBD1 (5 bases). V was shortened by 3 bases and J by 6 bases, with 18 bases between the two germline ends. The CDR3 has 16 residues. Per the germline V gene, CDR1 is MRHNA and CDR2 is SNTAGT. CDR3 protein: CASSEVRGDGFQPQHF. The CDR3, as DNA: TGTGCCAGCAGTGAAGTTCGAGGGGACGGCTTTCAGCCCCAGCATTTT.

The rearrangement joins TRBV28 to TRBJ1-2; no firm D call. The CDR3 length is 14 residues. The ends were cut back, 5 bases at V and 5 bases at J, with 15 bases in the middle. Germline CDR1 reads MDHEN; CDR2 reads SYDVKM. The CDR3 DNA sequence: TGTGCCAGCAGTCCTCGACGGACGAATTATGGCTACACCTTC. Protein: CASSPRRTNYGYTF.

A word on this clonotype: Being one base from a much bigger clone, this may be a read error. This CDR3 fails to terminate in the conserved phenylalanine or tryptophan, so it likely reflects a read error. The chain has TRBV7-6 and TRBJ1-5, with D perhaps TRBD1 (5 bases). CDR1 is SGHVS and CDR2 is FNYEAQ in the germline V gene. The V gene lost 1 base and the J gene lost 0 bases, with 10 bases spanning the gap. This CDR3 is 16 amino acids long. The CDR3, as DNA: TGTGCCAGCAGCTTAGGACAGCTGAATAGCAATCAGCCCCAGCATCTT. Translated: CASSLGQLNSNQPQHL.